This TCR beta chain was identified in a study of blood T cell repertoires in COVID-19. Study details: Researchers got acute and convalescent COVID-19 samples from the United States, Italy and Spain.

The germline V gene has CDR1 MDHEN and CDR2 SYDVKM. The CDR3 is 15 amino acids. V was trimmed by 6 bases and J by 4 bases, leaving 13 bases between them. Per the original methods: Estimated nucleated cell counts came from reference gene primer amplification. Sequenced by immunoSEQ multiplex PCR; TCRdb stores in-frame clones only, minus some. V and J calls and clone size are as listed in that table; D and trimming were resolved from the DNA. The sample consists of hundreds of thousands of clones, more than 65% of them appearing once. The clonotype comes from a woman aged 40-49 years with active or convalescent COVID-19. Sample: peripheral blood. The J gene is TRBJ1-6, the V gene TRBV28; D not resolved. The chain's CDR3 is CASSPVADYNSPLHF. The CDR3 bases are TGTGCCAGCAGCCCCGTGGCAGATTATAATTCACCCCTCCACTTT.